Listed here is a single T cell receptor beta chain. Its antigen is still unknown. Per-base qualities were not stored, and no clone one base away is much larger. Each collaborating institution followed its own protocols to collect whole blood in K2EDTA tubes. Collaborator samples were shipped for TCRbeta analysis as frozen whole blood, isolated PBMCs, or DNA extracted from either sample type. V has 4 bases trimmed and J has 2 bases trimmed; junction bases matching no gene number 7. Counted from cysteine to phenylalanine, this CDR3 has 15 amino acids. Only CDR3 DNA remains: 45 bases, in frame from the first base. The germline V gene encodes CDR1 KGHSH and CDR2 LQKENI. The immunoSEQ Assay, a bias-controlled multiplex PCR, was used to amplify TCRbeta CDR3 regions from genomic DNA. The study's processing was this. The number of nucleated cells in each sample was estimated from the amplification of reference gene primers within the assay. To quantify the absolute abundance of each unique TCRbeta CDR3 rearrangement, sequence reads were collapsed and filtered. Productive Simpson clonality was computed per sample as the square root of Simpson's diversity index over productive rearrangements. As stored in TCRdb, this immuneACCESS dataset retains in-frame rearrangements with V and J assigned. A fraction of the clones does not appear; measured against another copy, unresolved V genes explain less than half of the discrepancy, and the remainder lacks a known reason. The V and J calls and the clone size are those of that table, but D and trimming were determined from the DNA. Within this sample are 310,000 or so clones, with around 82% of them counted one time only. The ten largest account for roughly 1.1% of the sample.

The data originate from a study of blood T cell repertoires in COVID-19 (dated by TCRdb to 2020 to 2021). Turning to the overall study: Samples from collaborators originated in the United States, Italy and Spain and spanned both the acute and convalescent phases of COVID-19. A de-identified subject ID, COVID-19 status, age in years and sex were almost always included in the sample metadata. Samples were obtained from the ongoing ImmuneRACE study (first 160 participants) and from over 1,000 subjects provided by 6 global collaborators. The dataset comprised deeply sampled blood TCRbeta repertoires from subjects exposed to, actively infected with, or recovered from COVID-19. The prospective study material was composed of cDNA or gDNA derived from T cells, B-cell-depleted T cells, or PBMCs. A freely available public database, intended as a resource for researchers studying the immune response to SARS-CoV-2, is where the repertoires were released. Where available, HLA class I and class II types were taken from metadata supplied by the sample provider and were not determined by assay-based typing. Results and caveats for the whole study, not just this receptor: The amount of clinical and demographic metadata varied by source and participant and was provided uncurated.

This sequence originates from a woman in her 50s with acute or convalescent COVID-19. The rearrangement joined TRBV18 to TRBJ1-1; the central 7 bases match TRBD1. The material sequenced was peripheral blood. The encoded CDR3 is CASSLGRQGNTEAFF. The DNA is TGTGCCAGCTCACTCGGACGACAGGGTAACACTGAAGCTTTCTTT.